This TCR beta chain stems from a study of CD8 T cells in Susac syndrome. Findings and caveats of the study: In its TCR sequencing and HLA analysis, the study acknowledged that the number of individuals was relatively small.

The control participants were healthy donors, and these controls were matched with respect to both age and sex. It was negative isolation that provided the CD8+ and CD4+ T cells, whereas TEMRA cells were enriched by FACS. J was trimmed by 6 bases and V by 5 bases; bases with no gene match: 7. The CDR3 has 15 amino acids. Remarks on this clonotype: The antigen is not known.

Reverse transcription of about 0.5 to 1 ug RNA was carried out with random hexamers. The method of amplification for TCR beta CDR3 was immunoSEQ multiplex PCR, covering 54 Vbeta and 13 Jbeta. TCRdb called the immunoSEQ multiplex PCR reads again in MiXCR, with one record for every CDR3 protein. The sample holds approximately 110,000 distinct CDR3 sequences, just under 95% seen once. Source material: CD4+ T cells from PBMCs. The clonotype was recovered from a human donor in good health. This chain joins TRBV12-3 or TRBV12-4 and TRBJ1-1, with 12 bases that match TRBD1. The CDR3: CASSRDRGPSAEAFF. DNA for the CDR3: TGTGCCAGCAGTCGGGACAGGGGGCCGTCCGCTGAAGCTTTCTTT.